Listed here are 14 T cell receptor beta chains from one sample, sequenced in a study of blood T cells in healthy people across ages. Alongside a J-beta primer mix, a sample-barcoded 5' primer served in a second PCR lasting 7 to 11 cycles. TCRdb re-analysed the 5' RACE reads in MiXCR, keeping a single row per CDR3 protein. Of 850,000 or so distinct CDR3 sequences listed, under 35% were seen once; the top ten hold about 18%. The sample consisted of blood. Source of these receptors: a woman aged 80 or over in good health.

The CDR3 nucleotides are TGTGCCAGCAGCTTTCACGGGAGGCCCAATGAGCAGTTCTTC. Its translation is CASSFHGRPNEQFF. V gene TRBV7-2 combines with J gene TRBJ2-1, with TRBD2 matching 7 bases. Germline V CDR1 and CDR2: SGHTA, FQGNSA. This CDR3 contains 14 residues. J lost 6 bases, V lost 3 bases, and 5 bases had no gene match.

The chain couples TRBV4-3 to TRBJ2-2; D gene ambiguous. The CDR3 loop spans 15 amino acids. Trimming left V 0 bases short and J 4 bases short, with 9 bases between. Germline V gene data show CDR1 as LGHNA and CDR2 as YSLEER. The CDR3 sequence: CASSQEGTPTGELFF. The CDR3 DNA reads TGCGCCAGCAGCCAAGAGGGAACTCCCACCGGGGAGCTGTTTTTT.

This clonotype was counted between two and nine times. The CDR3 nucleotides are TGTGCCAGCAGCTTAGCTGTGTCGGGCTGGGGCTACACCTTC. It translates to CASSLAVSGWGYTF. This chain links TRBV7-2 with TRBJ1-2; unclear D gene. Germline V gene data show CDR1 as SGHTA and CDR2 as FQGNSA. This CDR3 is built from 14 residues. V was shortened by 0 bases and J by 8 bases, with 13 bases between the two germline ends.

This clonotype was recorded at least ten times. The rearrangement joins TRBV7-9 to TRBJ2-5, with TRBD2 matching over 10 bases. The J segment lost 7 bases and the V segment lost 1 base, leaving 0 bases of the junction unmatched. Germline V gene lookup returns CDR1 SEHNR and CDR2 FQNEAQ (reference sequence). CDR3 length: 13 residues. CDR3 sequence: CASSLGTSGTQYF. DNA for the CDR3: TGTGCCAGCAGCTTAGGGACTAGCGGGACCCAGTACTTC.

This clonotype was observed at least ten times. This chain joins TRBV6-5 and TRBJ1-2; TRBD1 agrees at 9 bases. In germline, CDR1 is MNHEY, CDR2 SVGAGI. The ends lost 7 bases at V and 3 bases at J; junction bases unmatched: 3. The CDR3 has 13 residues. In nucleotides, the CDR3 is TGTGCCAGCAAATGGACAGGGGACTATGGCTACACCTTC. This encodes CASKWTGDYGYTF.

The rearrangement joins TRBV7-9 to TRBJ1-4, with TRBD1 identical over 7 bases. The CDR3 has 15 amino acids. V lost 5 bases, J lost 7 bases, and 10 bases stayed unmatched. Per the germline V gene, CDR1 is SEHNR and CDR2 is FQNEAQ (reference sequence). In nucleotides, the CDR3 is TGTGCCAGCAGCCCGGATGGGACAGAGGGTGAAAAACTGTTTTTT. This sequence encodes CASSPDGTEGEKLFF.

Points on this clonotype: This may stem from a read error, because a much larger clone lies one nucleotide away. The genes are TRBV5-1 and TRBJ2-5, with D possibly TRBD2 on 5 matching bases. This CDR3 comprises 14 residues. Germline-derived CDR1 and CDR2 are SGHRS and YFSETQ. CDR3 nucleotide sequence: TGCGCCGGCAGCTTGGTGGGTAGCGTAGAGACCCAGTACTTC. It encodes CAGSLVGSVETQYF.

This clonotype was recorded only once. A much bigger clone sits one base away, suggesting this may be a read error. CDR3 sequence reads: CASRLAGGPPDTQYF. The CDR3 DNA follows: TGTGCCAGCAGATTAGCGGGGGGCCCCCCAGATACGCAGTATTTT. The chain uses TRBV6-2 or TRBV6-3 and TRBJ2-3; 10 nucleotides line up with TRBD2. V lost 6 bases to trimming and J lost 4 bases; unmatched junction nucleotides: 7. Germline V gene data show CDR1 as MNHEY and CDR2 as SVGEGT. The CDR3 has 15 residues.

The table lists this clonotype with many counts. The chain carries TRBV24-1 and TRBJ2-3; D not certain. The V gene's germline CDR1 is KGHDR and CDR2 SFDVKD. V dropped 3 bases and J dropped 6 bases, with 9 bases sitting between them. The CDR3 contains 13 residues. Written as DNA, the CDR3 is TGTGCCACCAGTGATGCAATGGGGGATACGCAGTATTTT. Translating gives CATSDAMGDTQYF.

The chain recombines TRBV5-4 with TRBJ2-5; weak D call: TRBD2 (6 bases). CDR1 is SGHNT, CDR2 YYREEE, per germline (reference sequence). The CDR3 consists of 15 residues. Trimming took off 2 bases at V and 2 bases at J, with 13 bases between the two ends. This CDR3 is CASSLERAAQETQYF. The CDR3 bases are TGTGCCAGCAGCTTAGAGCGGGCGGCGCAAGAGACCCAGTACTTC.

This clonotype was observed many times. This chain links TRBV11-3 with TRBJ2-5; TRBD2 aligns across 15 bases. CDR3 length equals 17 residues. Germline CDR1 and CDR2: SGHNT and YENEEA. Losses at the gene ends were 4 bases for V and 2 bases for J; bases not matched to a gene: 5. CDR3 region: CASSSPGTSGGQETQYF. In DNA, the CDR3 is TGTGCCAGCAGCTCACCCGGGACTAGCGGGGGGCAAGAGACCCAGTACTTC.

This clonotype was counted many times. The chain combines TRBV7-9 with TRBJ2-5, with D possibly matching TRBD2 (5 bases). Trimming stripped 1 base from V and 4 bases from J, with 13 bases between. This CDR3 is 15 amino acids long. Per germline, CDR1 SEHNR and CDR2 FQNEAQ (reference sequence). The CDR3 nucleotides are TGTGCCAGCAGCTTAGAATCGGGGATGCGAGAGACCCAGTACTTC. It is translated as CASSLESGMRETQYF. The entire variable domain, with the rest obtained from reference TRBV7-9 and TRBJ2-5, is as follows: DTGVSQNPRHKITKRGQNVTFRCDPISEHNRLYWYRQTLGQGPEFLTYFQNEAQLEKSRLLSDRFSAERPKGSFSTLEIQRTEQGDSAMYLCASSLESGMRETQYFGPGTRLLVL.

Comment on this clonotype: In this CDR3 the conserved last residue, phenylalanine or tryptophan, is missing, so a read error is likely. The DNA is left out, because the CDR3 cannot be placed on it with certainty; the CDR3 is given as TCRdb lists it. The chain joins TRBV27 to TRBJ2-5; the table's D call, TRBD2, has no DNA check behind it. The CDR3 comprises 15 residues, both ends counted. CDR1 MNHEY and CDR2 SMNVEV come from the germline V gene (reference sequence). The CDR3 sequence is CASSFSRGGQETRYC.

Worth noting for this clonotype: It may be a read error: a sequence one base away is much more abundant. The chain recombines TRBV2 with TRBJ2-1; the D gene could be TRBD1 or TRBD2 (6 bases each). Germline lookup yields CDR1 SNHLY and CDR2 FYNNEI. The CDR3 spans 15 residues. CDR3 residues: CARSEVGGQYNEQFF. CDR3 DNA: TGTGCCCGCAGTGAAGTCGGGGGCCAATACAATGAGCAGTTCTTC.